The 22 T cell receptor beta chains in this list originate from one sample, sequenced in a study of cytomegalovirus exposure and HLA in healthy donors (dated by TCRdb to about 2017). Preparation of the library involved the immunoSEQ multiplex PCR assay. For the multiplex PCR, a mixture combining 60 forward primers for TCR Vbeta segments and 13 reverse primers for TCR Jbeta segments was used. Not all clones reach the TCRdb copy of this immuneACCESS table, which keeps in-frame sequences only. Checked studies attribute under half of the gap to unresolved V genes and leave the rest unexplained. This sample's records show just over 80,000 clones. The top ten hold about 1.1% of the sample. Material: PBMCs. The receptor set was obtained from a woman aged 30 to 39 in good health and CMV-seronegative.

The chain is built from TRBV4-1 and TRBJ2-7; D is perhaps TRBD2 (5 bases). V lost 1 base, J lost 5 bases, and 9 bases lay in between. This CDR3 spans 13 amino acids. Germline V gene sequence: CDR1 MGHRA, CDR2 YSYEKL. The CDR3 is CASSQAGIDEQYF. The CDR3 region has the DNA TGCGCCAGCAGCCAAGCCGGGATTGACGAGCAGTACTTC.

The chain has TRBV19 and TRBJ1-1; D is possibly TRBD1 (5 bases). Looked up from germline, CDR1 is LNHDA and CDR2 is SQIVND (reference sequence). Trimming left V 3 bases short and J 4 bases short, with 12 bases between. The CDR3 covers 14 residues. CDR3 coding DNA: TGTGCCAGTAGTATCGACAGATCCGGCACTGAAGCTTTCTTT. Protein sequence: CASSIDRSGTEAFF.

The gene calls are TRBV4-1 and TRBJ1-2; 9 nucleotides line up with TRBD1. This CDR3 is built from 15 residues. From germline, CDR1 is MGHRA and CDR2 YSYEKL. Trimming at V came to 0 bases and at J to 7 bases, leaving 6 bases not matched to a gene. CDR3 DNA: TGCGCCAGCAGCCAAGATTGGGGACAGGGAGGTGGCTACACCTTC. Protein product: CASSQDWGQGGGYTF.

The J gene is TRBJ1-5, the V gene TRBV19; D uncertain. Per germline, CDR1 LNHDA and CDR2 SQIVND (reference sequence). The CDR3 has 12 residues. The V and J ends lost 9 bases and 5 bases respectively, with 11 bases between them. In nucleotides, the CDR3 is TGTGCCAGCCGGGTTGAGGATCAGCCCCAGCATTTT. Amino acids: CASRVEDQPQHF.

The gene calls are TRBV7-2 and TRBJ1-1; maybe TRBD1 (6 bases). The CDR3 loop spans 15 amino acids. CDR1 is SGHTA, CDR2 FQGNSA, per germline. V was clipped by 7 bases and J by 5 bases, with 20 bases between them. The DNA for the CDR3 is TGTGCCAGCACCCCGGAGGGGGGGGCCGGGACTGAAGCTTTCTTT. Translated, it gives CASTPEGGAGTEAFF.

The CDR3 spells CASFEGGRGTYNEQFF. CDR3 nucleotides: TGTGCCAGCTTCGAAGGGGGGAGGGGTACCTACAATGAGCAGTTCTTC. V and J are TRBV28 and TRBJ2-1; D perhaps matches TRBD2 (7 bases). CDR3 length equals 16 residues. The V end lost 8 bases, the J end lost 2 bases, and 19 bases lay between the germline ends. In germline, CDR1 is MDHEN, CDR2 SYDVKM.

This sequence joins TRBV11-2 and TRBJ1-2, with TRBD1 matching over 9 bases. This CDR3 contains 14 residues. Germline values: CDR1 SGHAT, CDR2 FQNNGV. V lost 5 bases to trimming and J lost 7 bases; unmatched junction nucleotides: 8. The CDR3 reads CASSHTGGLGGYTF. In nucleotides, the CDR3 is TGTGCCAGCAGCCATACAGGGGGCCTGGGTGGCTACACCTTC. The complete variable domain, with remaining parts taken from reference TRBV11-2 and TRBJ1-2, reads EAGVAQSPRYKIIEKRQSVAFWCNPISGHATLYWYQQILGQGPKLLIQFQNNGVVDDSQLPKDRFSAERLKGVDSTLKIQPAKLEDSAVYLCASSHTGGLGGYTFGSGTRLTVV.

The chain links TRBV6-7 to TRBJ1-1; maybe TRBD1 (5 bases). TRBV6-7 is identified as an open reading frame with a role that is uncertain. The V end lost 5 bases, the J end lost 3 bases, and 22 bases lay between the germline ends. There are 17 residues in the CDR3. CDR3 in DNA: TGTGCCAGCAGTGATACGTACGGACACTCCGTCGACACTGAAGCTTTCTTT. Protein: CASSDTYGHSVDTEAFF.

The chain couples TRBV6-6 to TRBJ1-1; D is ambiguous. This CDR3 contains 11 residues. The V gene lost 10 bases and the J gene lost 1 base, with 7 bases spanning the gap. Germline CDR1 MNHNY, CDR2 SVGAGI (reference sequence). The CDR3 loop reads CATSQNTEAFF. The CDR3 DNA reads TGTGCCACCAGCCAGAACACTGAAGCTTTCTTT.

The chain couples TRBV14 to TRBJ2-7; possibly TRBD2 for D (5 bases). CDR3 length equals 12 residues. The V end lost 1 base, the J end lost 6 bases, and 7 bases lay between the germline ends. Germline V gene data show CDR1 as SGHDN and CDR2 as FVKESK. CDR3 sequence reads: CASSQVAREQYF. CDR3 DNA: TGTGCCAGCAGCCAAGTAGCGCGCGAGCAGTACTTC.

Worth noting for this clone: At one end, the junction sequence differs from germline, possibly due to a read error. This rearrangement joins TRBV6-6 to TRBJ1-1, with unresolved D. This CDR3 contains 15 residues. Per the germline V gene, CDR1 is MNHNY and CDR2 is SVGAGI (reference sequence). This CDR3 reads CASSAKGGGNTEDFF. DNA for the CDR3: TGTGCCAGCAGTGCCAAGGGAGGTGGGAACACTGAAGATTTCTTT.

The V call is TRBV7-2, the J call TRBJ2-4; D unresolved. V was clipped by 5 bases and J by 3 bases, with 14 bases between them. Germline loops: CDR1 SGHTA, CDR2 FQGNSA. This CDR3 region has 15 residues. The DNA for the CDR3 is TGTGCCAGCAGCCCCGAGGCTGGCGTCAAAAACATTCAGTACTTC. Translation: CASSPEAGVKNIQYF.

This chain links TRBV4-2 with TRBJ1-1, with D unclear. The ends were cut back, 1 base at V and 1 base at J, with 4 bases in the middle. Germline CDR1 LGHNA, CDR2 YNFKEQ. The CDR3 length is 13 residues. CDR3 nucleotides: TGTGCCAGCAGCCAAGTAGAGAACACTGAAGCTTTCTTT. This codes for CASSQVENTEAFF.

The CDR3 sequence is CASSLREQAYNEQFF. CDR3 sequence (DNA): TGTGCCAGCAGCTTAAGGGAGCAGGCCTACAATGAGCAGTTCTTC. The chain couples TRBV5-4 to TRBJ2-1; TRBD2 might be the D (5 bases). The V gene lost 2 bases and the J gene lost 2 bases, with 11 bases spanning the gap. The CDR3 totals 15 residues. Per the germline V gene, CDR1 is SGHNT and CDR2 is YYREEE (reference sequence).

This chain connects TRBV6-1 to TRBJ2-7, with 8 bases fitting TRBD1. The V gene's germline CDR1 is MNHNS and CDR2 SASEGT. The CDR3 is 14 residues long. With 4 bases clipped from V and 3 bases from J, the junction kept 5 bases outside the gene matches. This chain's CDR3 is CASSGGQGSYEQYF. CDR3 nucleotide sequence: TGTGCCAGCAGTGGTGGACAGGGTAGCTACGAGCAGTACTTC.

This chain joins TRBV30 and TRBJ2-5, with 8 nucleotides matching TRBD1. CDR1 and CDR2 (germline): GTSNPN, SVGIG (reference sequence). V trimming: 8 bases; J trimming: 2 bases; junction bases outside the gene matches: 7. The CDR3 runs 13 residues. This CDR3 reads CAGWTGKQETQYF. The CDR3 region has the DNA TGTGCCGGTTGGACAGGGAAACAAGAGACCCAGTACTTC.

The CDR3 is CASSFRSEQFF. CDR3 nucleotides: TGTGCCAGCAGCTTTCGGAGTGAGCAGTTCTTC. The chain carries TRBV5-6 and TRBJ2-1; no definite D call. Trimming took 2 bases from V and 9 from J, leaving 6 bases between them. CDR3 length: 11 residues. CDR1 and CDR2 (germline): SGHDT, YYEEEE.

V and J are TRBV25-1 and TRBJ2-6; D not resolved. V lost 1 base and J lost 2, with 15 bases in between. The CDR3 has 18 amino acids. The germline gives CDR1 MGHDK, CDR2 SYGVNS. The CDR3 coding sequence is TGTGCCAGCAGTGAATCATCCCCGAGAGTTACTGGGGCCAACGTCCTGACTTTC. Encoded protein: CASSESSPRVTGANVLTF. Filled out from reference TRBV25-1 and TRBJ2-6, the complete variable domain reads EADIYQTPRYLVIGTGKKITLECSQTMGHDKMYWYQQDPGMELHLIHYSYGVNSTEKGDLSSESTVSRIRTEHFPLTLESARPSHTSQYLCASSESSPRVTGANVLTFGAGSRLTVL.

J is TRBJ2-1 and V is TRBV30; D call uncertain. Germline CDR1 reads GTSNPN; CDR2 reads SVGIG (reference sequence). Trimming removed 0 bases from V and 0 bases from J, with 15 bases in between. The CDR3 consists of 17 residues. CDR3: CAWSVRLGESSYNEQFF. Here the CDR3 DNA reads TGTGCCTGGAGTGTACGGTTGGGCGAAAGCTCCTACAATGAGCAGTTCTTC. Full variable domain (rest looked up from reference TRBV30 and TRBJ2-1): SQTIHQWPATLVQPVGSPLSLECTVEGTSNPNLYWYRQAAGRGLQLLFYSVGIGQISSEVPQNLSASRPQDRQFILSSKKLLLSDSGFYLCAWSVRLGESSYNEQFFGPGTRLTVL.

CDR3 nucleotides: TGTGCCAGCAGAGCCGGGACAGGGTCTGAAGAGCAGTACTTC. Translating gives CASRAGTGSEEQYF. This chain connects TRBV6-1 to TRBJ2-7; TRBD1 matches 9 bases. The V segment lost 6 bases and the J segment 7 bases; nucleotides outside the gene matches: 10. Germline V gene sequence: CDR1 MNHNS, CDR2 SASEGT. CDR3 length equals 14 residues.

This sequence joins TRBV19 and TRBJ1-2, with D possibly being TRBD1 (6 bases). The germline gives CDR1 LNHDA, CDR2 SQIVND (reference sequence). V shed 4 bases and J shed 5 bases, with 26 bases lying between them. CDR3 length equals 18 residues. The CDR3 spells CASSNTFLQGDRQYGYTF. The CDR3 nucleotides read TGTGCCAGTAGTAACACCTTTTTACAGGGAGATCGCCAATATGGCTACACCTTC.

The CDR3 protein is CASSQALAVSAYEQYF. CDR3 coding DNA: TGCGCCAGCAGCCAAGCTCTAGCTGTTTCGGCCTACGAGCAGTACTTC. The V gene is TRBV4-1, the J gene TRBJ2-7; maybe TRBD2 (5 bases). The CDR3 totals 16 residues. Germline V gene data show CDR1 as MGHRA and CDR2 as YSYEKL. With 1 base removed from V and 2 bases from J, the gap between germline ends came to 15 bases.